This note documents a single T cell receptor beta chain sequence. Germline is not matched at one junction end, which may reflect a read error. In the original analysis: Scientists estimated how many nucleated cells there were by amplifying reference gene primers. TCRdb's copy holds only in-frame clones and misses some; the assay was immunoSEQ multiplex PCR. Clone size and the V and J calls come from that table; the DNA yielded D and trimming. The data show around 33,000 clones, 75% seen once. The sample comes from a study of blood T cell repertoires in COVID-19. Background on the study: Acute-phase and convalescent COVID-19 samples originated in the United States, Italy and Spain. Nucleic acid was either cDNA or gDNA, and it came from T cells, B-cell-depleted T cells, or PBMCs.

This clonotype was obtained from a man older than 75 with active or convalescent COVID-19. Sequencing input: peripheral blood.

The chain's CDR3 is CASSPLTSGYTGERFF. For the CDR3, the DNA is TGTGCCAGCAGCCCGCTGACTAGCGGGTACACCGGGGAGCGGTTTTTT. The chain recombines TRBV14 with TRBJ2-2; 10 bases map to TRBD2. The germline V gene has CDR1 SGHDN and CDR2 FVKESK. This CDR3 region has 16 residues. Supplemented by reference TRBV14 and TRBJ2-2, the full variable domain reads EAGVTQFPSHSVIEKGQTVTLRCDPISGHDNLYWYRRVMGKEIKFLLHFVKESKQDESGMPNNRFLAERTGGTYSTLKVQPAELEDSGVYFCASSPLTSGYTGERFFGEGSRLTVL.